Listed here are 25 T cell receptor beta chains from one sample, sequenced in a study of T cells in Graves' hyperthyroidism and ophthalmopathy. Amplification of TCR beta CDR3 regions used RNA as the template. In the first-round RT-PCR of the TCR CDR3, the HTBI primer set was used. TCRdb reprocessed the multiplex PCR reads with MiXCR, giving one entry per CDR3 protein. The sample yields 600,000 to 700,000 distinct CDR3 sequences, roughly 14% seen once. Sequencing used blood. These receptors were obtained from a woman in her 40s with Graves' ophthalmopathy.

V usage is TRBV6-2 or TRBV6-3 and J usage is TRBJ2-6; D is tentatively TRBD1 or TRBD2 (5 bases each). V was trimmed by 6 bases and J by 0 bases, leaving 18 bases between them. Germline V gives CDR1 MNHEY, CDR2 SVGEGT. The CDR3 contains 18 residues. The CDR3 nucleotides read TGTGCCAGCAGGCGATTCAGGACTGACAGCTCTGGGGCCAACGTCCTGACTTTC. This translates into CASRRFRTDSSGANVLTF.

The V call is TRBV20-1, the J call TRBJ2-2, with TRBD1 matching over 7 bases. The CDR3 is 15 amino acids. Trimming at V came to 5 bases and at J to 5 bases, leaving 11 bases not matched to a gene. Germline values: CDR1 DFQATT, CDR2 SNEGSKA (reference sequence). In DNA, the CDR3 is TGCAGTGCTTCGCGGGTGGGACAGAGGACCGGGGAGCTGTTTTTT. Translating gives CSASRVGQRTGELFF.

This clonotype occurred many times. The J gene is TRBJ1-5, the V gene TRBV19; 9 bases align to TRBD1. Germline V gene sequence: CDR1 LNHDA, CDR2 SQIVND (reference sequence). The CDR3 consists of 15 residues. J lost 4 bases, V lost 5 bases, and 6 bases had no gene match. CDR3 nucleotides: TGTGCCAGTAGTCCAATCGACAGGGGGAATCAGCCCCAGCATTTT. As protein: CASSPIDRGNQPQHF.

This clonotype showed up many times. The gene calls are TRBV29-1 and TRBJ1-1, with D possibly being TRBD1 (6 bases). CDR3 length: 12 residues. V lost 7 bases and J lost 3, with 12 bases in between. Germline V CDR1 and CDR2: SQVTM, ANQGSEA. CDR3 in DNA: TGCAGCGCGAACAGGGTATACACTGAAGCTTTCTTT. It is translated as CSANRVYTEAFF.

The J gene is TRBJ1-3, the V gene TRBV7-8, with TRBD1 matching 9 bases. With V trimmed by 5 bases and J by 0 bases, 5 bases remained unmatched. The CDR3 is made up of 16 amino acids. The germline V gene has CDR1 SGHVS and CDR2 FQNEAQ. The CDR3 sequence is CASSHGQGSSGNTIYF. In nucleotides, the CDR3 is TGTGCCAGCAGCCACGGACAGGGGAGCTCTGGAAACACCATATATTTT.

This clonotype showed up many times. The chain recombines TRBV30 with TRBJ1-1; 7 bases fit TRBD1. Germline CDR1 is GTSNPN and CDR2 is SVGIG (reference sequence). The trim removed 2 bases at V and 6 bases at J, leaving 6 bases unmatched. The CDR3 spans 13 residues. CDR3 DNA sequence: TGTGCCTGGAGTCAGGGGGTCGGCGCTGAAGCTTTCTTT. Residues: CAWSQGVGAEAFF.

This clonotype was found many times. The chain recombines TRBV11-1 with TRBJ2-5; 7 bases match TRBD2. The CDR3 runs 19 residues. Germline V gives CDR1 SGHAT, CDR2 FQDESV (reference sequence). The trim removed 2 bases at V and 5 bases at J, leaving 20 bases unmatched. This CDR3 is CASSLFMGGDTDYYETQYF. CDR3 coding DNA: TGTGCCAGCAGCTTATTTATGGGGGGGGATACGGACTACTATGAGACCCAGTACTTC.

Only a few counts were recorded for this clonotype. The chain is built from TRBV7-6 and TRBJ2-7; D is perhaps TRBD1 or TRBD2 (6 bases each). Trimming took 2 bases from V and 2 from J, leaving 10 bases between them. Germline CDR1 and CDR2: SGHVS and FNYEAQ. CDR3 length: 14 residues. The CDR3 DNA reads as TGTGCCAGCAGCTTAAACAGGGAGGCCTACGAGCAGTACTTC. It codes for CASSLNREAYEQYF.

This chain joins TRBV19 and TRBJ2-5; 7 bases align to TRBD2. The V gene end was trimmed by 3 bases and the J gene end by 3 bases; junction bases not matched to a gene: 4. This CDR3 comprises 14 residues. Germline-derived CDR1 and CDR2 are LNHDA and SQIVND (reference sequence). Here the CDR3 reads CASSITTSEETQYF. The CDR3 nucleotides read TGTGCCAGTAGTATCACAACTAGCGAAGAGACCCAGTACTTC.

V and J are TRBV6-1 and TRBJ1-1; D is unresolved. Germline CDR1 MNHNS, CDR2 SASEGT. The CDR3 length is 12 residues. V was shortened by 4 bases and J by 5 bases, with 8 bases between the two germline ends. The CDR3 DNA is TGTGCCAGCAGTGTACGGTGGACTGAAGCTTTCTTT. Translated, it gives CASSVRWTEAFF.

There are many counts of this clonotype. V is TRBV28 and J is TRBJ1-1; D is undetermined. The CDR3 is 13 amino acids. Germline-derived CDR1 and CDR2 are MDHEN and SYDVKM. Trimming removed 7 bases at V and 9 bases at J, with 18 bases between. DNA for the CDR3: TGTGCCAGCACCCCCCCGGGCCATGCTAAAGCTTTCTTT. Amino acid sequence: CASTPPGHAKAFF.

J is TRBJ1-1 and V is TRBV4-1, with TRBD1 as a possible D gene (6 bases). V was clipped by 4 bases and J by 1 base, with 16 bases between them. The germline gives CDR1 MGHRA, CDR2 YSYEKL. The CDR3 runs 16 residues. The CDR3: CASSPSSGGPNTEAFF. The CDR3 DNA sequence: TGCGCCAGCAGCCCCTCCTCGGGGGGGCCGAACACTGAAGCTTTCTTT.

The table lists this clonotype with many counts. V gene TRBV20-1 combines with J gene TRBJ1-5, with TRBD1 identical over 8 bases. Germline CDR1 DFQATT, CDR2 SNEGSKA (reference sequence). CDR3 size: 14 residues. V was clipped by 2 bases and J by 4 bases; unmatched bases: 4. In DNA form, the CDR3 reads TGCAGTGCTAGAAGGGGGACAGGTAATCAGCCCCAGCATTTT. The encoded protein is CSARRGTGNQPQHF.

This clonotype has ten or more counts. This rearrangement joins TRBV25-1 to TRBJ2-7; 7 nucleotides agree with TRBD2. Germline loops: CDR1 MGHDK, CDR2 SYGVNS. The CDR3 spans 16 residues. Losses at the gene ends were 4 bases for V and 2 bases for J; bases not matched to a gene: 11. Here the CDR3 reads CASSVSGGGPPYEQYF. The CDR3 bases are TGTGCCAGCAGTGTATCCGGGGGAGGGCCGCCCTACGAGCAGTACTTC.

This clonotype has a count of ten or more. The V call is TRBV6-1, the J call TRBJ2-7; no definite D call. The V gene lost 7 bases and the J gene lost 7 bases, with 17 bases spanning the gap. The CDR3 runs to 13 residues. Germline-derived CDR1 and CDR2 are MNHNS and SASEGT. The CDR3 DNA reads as TGTGCCAGCATTGTAGGACCGGGCCAGGAGCAGTACTTC. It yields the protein CASIVGPGQEQYF.

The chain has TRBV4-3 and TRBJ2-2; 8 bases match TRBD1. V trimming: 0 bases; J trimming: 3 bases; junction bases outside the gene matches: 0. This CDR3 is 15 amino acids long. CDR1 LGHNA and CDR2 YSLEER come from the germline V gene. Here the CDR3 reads CASSQEDRDTGELFF. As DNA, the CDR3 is TGCGCCAGCAGCCAAGAGGACAGGGACACCGGGGAGCTGTTTTTT.

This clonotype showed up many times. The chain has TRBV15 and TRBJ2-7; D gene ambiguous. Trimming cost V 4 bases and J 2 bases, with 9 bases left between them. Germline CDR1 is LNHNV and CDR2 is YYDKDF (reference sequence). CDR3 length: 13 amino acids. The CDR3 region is CATSKSKPYEQYF. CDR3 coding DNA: TGTGCCACCAGCAAATCGAAGCCCTACGAGCAGTACTTC.

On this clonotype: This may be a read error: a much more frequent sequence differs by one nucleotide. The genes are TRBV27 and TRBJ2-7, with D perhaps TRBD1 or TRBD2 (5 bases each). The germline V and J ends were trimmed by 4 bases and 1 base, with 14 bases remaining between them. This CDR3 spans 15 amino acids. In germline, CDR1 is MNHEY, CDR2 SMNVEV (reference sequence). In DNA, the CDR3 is TGTGCCAGCAGTTCCGACTGGGACGGATCCTACGAGCAGTACTTC. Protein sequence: CASSSDWDGSYEQYF.

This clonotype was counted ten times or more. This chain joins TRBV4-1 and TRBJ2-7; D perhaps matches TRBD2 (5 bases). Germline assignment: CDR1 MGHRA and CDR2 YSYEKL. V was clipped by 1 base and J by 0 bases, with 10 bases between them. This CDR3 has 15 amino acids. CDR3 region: CASSQGLGSSYEQYF. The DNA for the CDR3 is TGCGCCAGCAGCCAAGGGCTAGGGAGCTCCTACGAGCAGTACTTC.

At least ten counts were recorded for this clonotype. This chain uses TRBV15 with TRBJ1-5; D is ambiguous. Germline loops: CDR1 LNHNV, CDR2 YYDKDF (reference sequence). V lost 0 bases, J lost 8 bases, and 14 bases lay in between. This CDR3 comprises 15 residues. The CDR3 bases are TGTGCCACCAGCAGAGATGGAGGGAGAAGGGAGCCCCAGCATTTT. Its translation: CATSRDGGRREPQHF.

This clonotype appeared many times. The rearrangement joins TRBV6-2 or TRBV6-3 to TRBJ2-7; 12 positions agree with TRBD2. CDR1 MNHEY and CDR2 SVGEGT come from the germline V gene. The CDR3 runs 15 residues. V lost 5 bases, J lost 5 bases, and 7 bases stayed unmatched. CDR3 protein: CASSPKLAGGDEQYF. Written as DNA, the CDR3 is TGTGCCAGCAGTCCAAAACTAGCGGGAGGTGACGAGCAGTACTTC.

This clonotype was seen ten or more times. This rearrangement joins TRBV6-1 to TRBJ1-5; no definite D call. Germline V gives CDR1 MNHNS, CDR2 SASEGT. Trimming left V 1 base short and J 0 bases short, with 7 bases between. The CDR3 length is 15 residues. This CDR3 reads CASSEESYSNQPQHF. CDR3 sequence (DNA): TGTGCCAGCAGTGAAGAGTCCTATAGCAATCAGCCCCAGCATTTT.

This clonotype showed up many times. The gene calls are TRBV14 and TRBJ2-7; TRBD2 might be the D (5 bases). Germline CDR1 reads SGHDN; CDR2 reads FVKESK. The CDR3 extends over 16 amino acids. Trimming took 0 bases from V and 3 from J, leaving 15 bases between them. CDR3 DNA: TGTGCCAGCAGCCAAGAACCGGGAAACAGCCACTACGAGCAGTACTTC. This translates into CASSQEPGNSHYEQYF.

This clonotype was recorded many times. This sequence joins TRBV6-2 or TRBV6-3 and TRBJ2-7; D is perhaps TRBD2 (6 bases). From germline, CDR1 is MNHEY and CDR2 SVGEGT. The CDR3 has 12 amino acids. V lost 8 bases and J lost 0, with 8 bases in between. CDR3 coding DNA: TGTGCCAGCGCGGGGAGCTCCTACGAGCAGTACTTC. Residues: CASAGSSYEQYF.

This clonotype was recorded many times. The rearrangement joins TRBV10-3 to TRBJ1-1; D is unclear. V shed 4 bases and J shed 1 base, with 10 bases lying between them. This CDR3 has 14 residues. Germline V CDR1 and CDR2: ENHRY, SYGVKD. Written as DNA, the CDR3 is TGTGCCATCAGTGTTGAAGGGCGGAACACTGAAGCTTTCTTT. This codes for CAISVEGRNTEAFF.